Listed here is a single T cell receptor (beta chain). In the study's own analysis: Amplified reference gene primers provided the basis for estimating nucleated cell counts. Using immunoSEQ multiplex PCR, the repertoire was profiled, and TCRdb retains in-frame clones only, with some absent. V, J and clone size derive from that table, while D and trimming were established from the DNA sequence. The profile covers 200,000 to 250,000 clones, with around nine tenths appearing a single time and about 5% taken by the ten largest. The data originate from a study of blood T cell repertoires in COVID-19. Study in general: Some COVID-19 samples were acute and others convalescent; all came from the United States, Italy and Spain. The analysed material was cDNA or gDNA that came from T cells, B-cell-depleted T cells, or PBMCs.

Germline V CDR1 and CDR2: LNHDA, SQIVND (reference sequence). Trimming at V came to 8 bases and at J to 5 bases, leaving 13 bases not matched to a gene. The CDR3 is 15 residues long. The sequencing sample was made of peripheral blood. The chain couples TRBV19 to TRBJ1-1; 8 bases match TRBD1. This receptor was identified in a woman aged 40 to 50 with acute or convalescent COVID-19. CDR3 in DNA: TGTGCCAGTGCGCAGGGGGCGCGGGTAGGGACTGAAGCTTTCTTT. It specifies CASAQGARVGTEAFF.